This paragraph covers one T cell receptor beta chain sequence. The antigen remains unidentified. These data are taken from a study of Graves' ophthalmopathy and Graves' hyperthyroidism. Regarding the study as a whole: The majority of expanded thyroid clonotypes above 0.001 frequency also occurred in blood. Predictions made by the model for ophthalmopathy progression reached roughly 64% sensitivity and less than 80% specificity.

Hyperthyroidism patients were newly diagnosed, ill under 2 months, and aged 18 to 65 years. Clinical symptoms, serum thyroxine, TRAb, thyroid ultrasound and orbital computed tomography determined diagnosis. The CDR3 totals 14 residues. Germline V gene data show CDR1 as SGDLS and CDR2 as YYNGEE. V lost 0 bases and J lost 7, with 10 bases in between. Amplifying from RNA transcripts, the study obtained TCR beta CDR3 regions. HTBI primers were employed in first-round RT-PCR, then a second-round multiplex PCR followed. MiXCR, run by TCRdb on the multiplex PCR reads, gives a single entry per CDR3 protein. The sample gives more than 1,000,000 distinct CDR3 sequences, about 36% of which show up once; more than 9.5% is in the top ten.

Sequencing was carried out using peripheral blood or thyroid tissue (not recorded which). This TCR was recovered from an adult man with Graves' hyperthyroidism. V usage is TRBV9 and J usage is TRBJ2-2; tentative D call: TRBD2 (6 bases). CDR3 nucleotide sequence: TGTGCCAGCAGCGTAGGGCTAGCGAGCGGGGAGCTGTTTTTT. Its protein product is CASSVGLASGELFF.